Listed here are 30 T cell receptor beta chains from one sample, sequenced in a study of T cells after yellow fever vaccination. TCRdb processed the 5' RACE reads anew with MiXCR; each CDR3 protein has one entry. This sample has fewer than 450,000 distinct CDR3 sequences, with roughly 8% found just once. This specimen was PBMCs, taken 45 days after the first yellow fever vaccination. These TCRs come from a man between 18 and 35 years old who received the YFV17D yellow fever vaccine.

The chain carries TRBV11-2 and TRBJ2-7; possible D gene TRBD2, 5 bases. The V end was cut by 1 base, the J end by 4 bases, with 11 bases between. The length of the CDR3 is 14 residues. Germline values: CDR1 SGHAT, CDR2 FQNNGV. The CDR3 DNA reads TGTGCCAGCAGCTTAGGAACCGGGGAGTACGAGCAGTACTTC. This encodes CASSLGTGEYEQYF. The full variable domain, completed using reference TRBV11-2 and TRBJ2-7, is EAGVAQSPRYKIIEKRQSVAFWCNPISGHATLYWYQQILGQGPKLLIQFQNNGVVDDSQLPKDRFSAERLKGVDSTLKIQPAKLEDSAVYLCASSLGTGEYEQYFGPGTRLTVT.

The chain carries TRBV5-1 and TRBJ1-1, with D perhaps TRBD1 (5 bases). Germline V gives CDR1 SGHRS, CDR2 YFSETQ. CDR3 length: 14 amino acids. V was pared by 2 bases and J by 1 base, with 9 bases between. In nucleotides, the CDR3 is TGCGCCAGCAGCTTCGACAGAACGAACACTGAAGCTTTCTTT. Translation: CASSFDRTNTEAFF.

V usage is TRBV5-1 and J usage is TRBJ1-4; D not certain. The CDR3 loop spans 14 amino acids. Looked up from germline, CDR1 is SGHRS and CDR2 is YFSETQ. The V gene lost 2 bases and the J gene lost 8 bases, with 13 bases spanning the gap. The CDR3 reads CASSLKDGLEKLFF. The CDR3, as DNA: TGCGCCAGCAGCTTAAAGGACGGGCTCGAAAAACTGTTTTTT.

The rearrangement joins TRBV24-1 to TRBJ2-3; D remains unclear. The V end lost 5 bases, the J end lost 2 bases, and 7 bases lay between the germline ends. CDR3 length: 13 amino acids. Looked up from germline, CDR1 is KGHDR and CDR2 is SFDVKD. Here the CDR3 DNA reads TGTGCCACCAGTGGGGGTTACACAGATACGCAGTATTTT. Its translation: CATSGGYTDTQYF.

This sequence joins TRBV4-3 and TRBJ2-5, with 9 bases fitting TRBD2. CDR3 length equals 16 residues. Germline V gene sequence: CDR1 LGHNA, CDR2 YSLEER. The V segment lost 0 bases and the J segment 5 bases; nucleotides outside the gene matches: 7. DNA of the CDR3: TGCGCCAGCAGCCAAGATCCGCGGGGGGGGGATGAGACCCAGTACTTC. It translates to CASSQDPRGGDETQYF.

This clonotype was picked up a small number of times. The chain is built from TRBV7-2 and TRBJ1-5; TRBD1 is a possible D gene (6 bases). The CDR3 extends over 16 amino acids. V shed 1 base and J shed 3 bases, with 13 bases lying between them. The germline gives CDR1 SGHTA, CDR2 FQGNSA. The DNA of the CDR3 is TGTGCCAGCAGCTTAGAAGGGGCAGGGGCCAATCAGCCCCAGCATTTT. Its translation: CASSLEGAGANQPQHF.

This clonotype was recorded a few times. This chain connects TRBV20-1 to TRBJ2-1; perhaps TRBD2 as D (7 bases). Trimming cost V 3 bases and J 4 bases, with 16 bases left between them. The V gene's germline CDR1 is DFQATT and CDR2 SNEGSKA (reference sequence). This CDR3 contains 15 residues. CDR3 region: CSASWAGAKYNEQFF. The CDR3 DNA reads TGCAGTGCTAGTTGGGCGGGGGCAAAGTACAATGAGCAGTTCTTC.

This clonotype was found many times. The V and J genes are TRBV20-1 and TRBJ2-5; 8 nucleotides agree with TRBD2. The CDR3 spans 12 residues. V lost 6 bases to trimming and J lost 3 bases; unmatched junction nucleotides: 3. In germline, CDR1 is DFQATT, CDR2 SNEGSKA (reference sequence). The CDR3 is CSAGREKETQYF. The CDR3 coding sequence is TGCAGTGCCGGGAGGGAGAAAGAGACCCAGTACTTC.

This clonotype was detected only a few times. The chain combines TRBV4-3 with TRBJ1-2, with no clear D. The CDR3 loop spans 14 amino acids. Germline V gene sequence: CDR1 LGHNA, CDR2 YSLEER. Trimming took off 3 bases at V and 4 bases at J, with 12 bases between the two ends. Here the CDR3 DNA reads TGCGCCAGCAGCCAGAACAGTCTCCCCTATGGCTACACCTTC. Translating gives CASSQNSLPYGYTF.

V is TRBV28 and J is TRBJ1-1; D not resolved. This CDR3 is built from 14 residues. V was cut by 3 bases and J by 0 bases, with 8 bases left in between. The germline CDR1 and CDR2 sequences are MDHEN and SYDVKM. CDR3 sequence: CASSFRVLNTEAFF. CDR3 in DNA: TGTGCCAGCAGTTTCCGGGTATTGAACACTGAAGCTTTCTTT.

The chain links TRBV7-9 to TRBJ1-1; TRBD1 is a possible D gene (6 bases). CDR1 SEHNR and CDR2 FQNEAQ come from the germline V gene (reference sequence). Trimming stripped 5 bases from V and 5 bases from J, with 15 bases between. The CDR3 covers 14 residues. The DNA of the CDR3 is TGTGCCAGCAGCCAGGGGCAGGGAGGTACTGAAGCTTTCTTT. Its protein is CASSQGQGGTEAFF.

This clonotype was counted many times. The CDR3 sequence is CATSRDSLRYMNTEAFF. As DNA, the CDR3 is TGTGCCACCAGCAGAGATTCTTTAAGGTACATGAACACTGAAGCTTTCTTT. This sequence joins TRBV15 and TRBJ1-1; D unresolved. The CDR3 contains 17 residues. Germline V CDR1 and CDR2: LNHNV, YYDKDF (reference sequence). The V gene lost 0 bases and the J gene lost 0 bases, with 14 bases spanning the gap.

This clonotype has at least ten counts. This chain uses TRBV7-2 with TRBJ2-5; weak D call: TRBD2 (6 bases). The CDR3 loop spans 13 amino acids. Trimming took off 3 bases at V and 2 bases at J, with 7 bases between the two ends. Germline V gene data show CDR1 as SGHTA and CDR2 as FQGNSA. The CDR3 here is CASSLDYQETQYF. CDR3 nucleotides: TGTGCCAGCAGCTTGGACTATCAAGAGACCCAGTACTTC.

The V and J genes are TRBV7-2 and TRBJ1-5, with a tentative D call TRBD1 (6 bases). V was pared by 5 bases and J by 1 base, with 15 bases between. The CDR3 sequence is 16 residues long. Germline V lookup: CDR1 SGHTA, CDR2 FQGNSA. CDR3 coding DNA: TGTGCCAGCAGCCAAGGAACCAGGGGAAGCAATCAGCCCCAGCATTTT. The encoded protein is CASSQGTRGSNQPQHF. The variable domain in full, completed from reference TRBV7-2 and TRBJ1-5, reads GAGVSQSPSNKVTEKGKDVELRCDPISGHTALYWYRQSLGQGLEFLIYFQGNSAPDKSGLPSDRFSAERTGGSVSTLTIQRTQQEDSAVYLCASSQGTRGSNQPQHFGDGTRLSIL.

This clonotype appeared a few times. J is TRBJ2-5 and V is TRBV9; perhaps TRBD1 as D (5 bases). The CDR3 runs to 15 residues. CDR1 and CDR2 from the germline V gene are SGDLS and YYNGEE. Trimming left V 2 bases short and J 4 bases short, with 15 bases between. CDR3 sequence (DNA): TGTGCCAGCAGCGTGTCACTGGACAATCCAGAGACCCAGTACTTC. This translates into CASSVSLDNPETQYF.

The chain joins TRBV4-3 to TRBJ2-3; no clear D. The CDR3 length is 14 residues. Trimming cost V 1 base and J 6 bases, with 11 bases left between them. CDR1 and CDR2 (germline): LGHNA, YSLEER. The CDR3 loop reads CASSQGQFADTQYF. CDR3 DNA: TGCGCCAGCAGCCAAGGCCAGTTTGCGGATACGCAGTATTTT.

This chain links TRBV6-5 with TRBJ1-1; D gene ambiguous. The V and J ends lost 3 bases and 3 bases respectively, with 11 bases between them. Germline-derived CDR1 and CDR2 are MNHEY and SVGAGI. There are 14 residues in the CDR3. CDR3 DNA: TGTGCCAGCAGTTATAACAGCGTCTACACTGAAGCTTTCTTT. Translation gives CASSYNSVYTEAFF.

This sequence joins TRBV3-1 and TRBJ2-1; 13 bases fit TRBD2. The CDR3 loop spans 21 amino acids. The germline V gene encodes CDR1 LGHDT and CDR2 YNNKEL (reference sequence). With 5 bases clipped from V and 0 bases from J, the junction kept 16 bases outside the gene matches. CDR3 residues: CASSNRGPGLAGTSSYNEQFF. The CDR3 DNA is TGTGCCAGCAGCAACCGCGGTCCGGGACTAGCGGGGACAAGCTCCTACAATGAGCAGTTCTTC.

This clonotype came up many times. The rearrangement links TRBV3-1 to TRBJ2-1; TRBD2 matches at 8 bases. This CDR3 contains 14 residues. The V gene's germline CDR1 is LGHDT and CDR2 YNNKEL (reference sequence). Trimming removed 3 bases from V and 7 bases from J; junction bases left unmatched: 5. CDR3 nucleotides: TGTGCCAGCAGCCAGCGGGGGGCCGGGAATGAGCAGTTCTTC. Its protein product is CASSQRGAGNEQFF.

V gene TRBV4-3 combines with J gene TRBJ1-2, with D perhaps TRBD1 (5 bases). The CDR3 runs 14 residues. Deletions cut 0 bases from V and 4 bases from J, with 9 bases between. The germline CDR1 and CDR2 sequences are LGHNA and YSLEER. DNA for the CDR3: TGCGCCAGCAGCCAAGATGCAGGGACCTATGGCTACACCTTC. This sequence encodes CASSQDAGTYGYTF.

This clonotype was seen more than once but under ten times. The V gene is TRBV19, the J gene TRBJ2-2; a weak D match, TRBD1 (5 bases). CDR1 and CDR2 (germline): LNHDA, SQIVND (reference sequence). This CDR3 is built from 14 residues. V lost 2 bases and J 11 bases, leaving 15 bases between the germline ends. Here the CDR3 reads CASSIQGRVGELFF. The CDR3, as DNA: TGTGCCAGTAGTATACAGGGAAGAGTGGGAGAGCTGTTTTTT.

Only a few counts were recorded for this clonotype. This chain joins TRBV28 and TRBJ2-7; 7 bases match TRBD2. The germline V gene has CDR1 MDHEN and CDR2 SYDVKM. This CDR3 is built from 14 residues. The V gene end was trimmed by 6 bases and the J gene end by 6 bases; junction bases not matched to a gene: 11. The CDR3 spells CASSPPGGSGEQYV. DNA of the CDR3: TGTGCCAGCAGCCCACCGGGGGGATCGGGCGAGCAGTACGTC.

This clonotype has a handful of counts. The chain combines TRBV10-3 with TRBJ2-5; D is tentatively TRBD1 or TRBD2 (6 bases each). Germline V gene sequence: CDR1 ENHRY, CDR2 SYGVKD. Trimming took 6 bases from V and 3 from J, leaving 11 bases between them. The CDR3 covers 13 residues. This CDR3 reads CAIRGRTEETQYF. The CDR3 coding sequence is TGTGCCATCAGGGGGAGGACAGAAGAGACCCAGTACTTC.

The rearrangement links TRBV12-3 or TRBV12-4 to TRBJ1-2; 8 bases are a match to TRBD1. The CDR3 has 13 amino acids. V gave up 5 bases and J gave up 5 bases; unmatched junction bases: 4. The CDR3 DNA is TGTGCCAGCAGTGAAGGACAGGGTTATGGCTACACCTTC. This encodes CASSEGQGYGYTF.

A few counts support this clonotype. The chain employs TRBV18 and TRBJ2-5, with 7 bases aligning to TRBD2. The V and J ends lost 5 bases and 3 bases, in that order; junction bases with no gene match: 9. This CDR3 spans 15 amino acids. Per germline, CDR1 KGHSH and CDR2 LQKENI. The CDR3 here is CASSAPAGREETQYF. DNA of the CDR3: TGTGCCAGCTCAGCCCCAGCGGGGCGTGAAGAGACCCAGTACTTC. Supplemented by reference TRBV18 and TRBJ2-5, the full variable domain reads NAGVMQNPRHLVRRRGQEARLRCSPMKGHSHVYWYRQLPEEGLKFMVYLQKENIIDESGMPKERFSAEFPKEGPSILRIQQVVRGDSAAYFCASSAPAGREETQYFGPGTRLLVL.

J is TRBJ1-1 and V is TRBV7-6; D ambiguous. This CDR3 is built from 14 residues. V dropped 4 bases and J dropped 1 base, with 10 bases sitting between them. Germline loops: CDR1 SGHVS, CDR2 FNYEAQ. The CDR3 reads CASSSLEGNTEAFF. The CDR3 coding sequence is TGTGCCAGCAGCTCCCTAGAAGGGAACACTGAAGCTTTCTTT. Full variable domain (rest looked up from reference TRBV7-6 and TRBJ1-1): GAGVSQSPRYKVTKRGQDVALRCDPISGHVSLYWYRQALGQGPEFLTYFNYEAQQDKSGLPNDRFSAERPEGSISTLTIQRTEQRDSAMYRCASSSLEGNTEAFFGQGTRLTVV.

This clonotype has just a few counts. V usage is TRBV29-1 and J usage is TRBJ2-7; D ambiguous. CDR1 SQVTM and CDR2 ANQGSEA come from the germline V gene. V was trimmed by 4 bases and J by 2 bases, leaving 9 bases between them. The CDR3 is 12 amino acids. For the CDR3, the DNA is TGCAGCGTTGTAGCAGGAACCTACGAGCAGTACTTC. Protein: CSVVAGTYEQYF.

This clonotype was counted a few times. This chain uses TRBV7-6 with TRBJ1-6; 8 bases are a match to TRBD1. This CDR3 spans 17 amino acids. The germline CDR1 and CDR2 sequences are SGHVS and FNYEAQ. The ends lost 4 bases at V and 8 bases at J; junction bases unmatched: 13. Here the CDR3 reads CASSSQNTGTGHSPLHF. In nucleotides, the CDR3 is TGTGCCAGCAGCTCACAGAATACCGGGACAGGCCATTCACCCCTCCACTTT.

CDR3 nucleotide sequence: TGTGCCAGCAGTCCCTGGGGGAAGGGGAACTATGGCTACACCTTC. This codes for CASSPWGKGNYGYTF. This chain joins TRBV12-3 or TRBV12-4 and TRBJ1-2; D may be TRBD1 (5 bases). Trimming cost V 5 bases and J 2 bases, with 15 bases left between them. CDR3 length: 15 residues.

This clonotype was detected only a few times. The rearrangement uses TRBV5-1 and TRBJ2-5, with 10 bases aligning to TRBD1. V shed 0 bases and J 4 bases; nucleotides not matched to a gene: 3. This CDR3 contains 15 residues. Germline V gene sequence: CDR1 SGHRS, CDR2 YFSETQ. The CDR3 DNA reads TGCGCCAGCAGCTTGGCCGGGACAGGGGCAGAGACCCAGTACTTC. It translates to CASSLAGTGAETQYF. The whole variable domain, remainder taken from reference TRBV5-1 and TRBJ2-5, is KAGVTQTPRYLIKTRGQQVTLSCSPISGHRSVSWYQQTPGQGLQFLFEYFSETQRNKGNFPGRFSGRQFSNSRSEMNVSTLELGDSALYLCASSLAGTGAETQYFGPGTRLLVL.